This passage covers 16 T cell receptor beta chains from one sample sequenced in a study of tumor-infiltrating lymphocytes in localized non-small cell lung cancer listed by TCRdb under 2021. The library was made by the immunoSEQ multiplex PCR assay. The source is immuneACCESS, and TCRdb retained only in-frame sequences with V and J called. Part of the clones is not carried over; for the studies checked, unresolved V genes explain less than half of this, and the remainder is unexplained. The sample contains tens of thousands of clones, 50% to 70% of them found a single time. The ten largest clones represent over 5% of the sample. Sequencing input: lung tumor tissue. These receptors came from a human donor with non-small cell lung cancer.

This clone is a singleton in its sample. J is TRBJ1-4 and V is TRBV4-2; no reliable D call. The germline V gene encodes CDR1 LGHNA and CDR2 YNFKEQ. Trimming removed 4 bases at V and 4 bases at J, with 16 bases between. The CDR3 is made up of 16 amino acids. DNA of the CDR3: TGTGCCAGCAGCCCCAGGCCAGGCGACGATAATGAAAAACTGTTTTTT. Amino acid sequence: CASSPRPGDDNEKLFF.

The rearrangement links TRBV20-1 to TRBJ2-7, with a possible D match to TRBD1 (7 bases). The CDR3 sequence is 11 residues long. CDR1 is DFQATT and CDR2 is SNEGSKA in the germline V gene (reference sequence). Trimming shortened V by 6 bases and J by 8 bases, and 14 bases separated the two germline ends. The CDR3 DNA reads TGCAGTGCCCTCAGGGGGGATAAGCAGTACTTC. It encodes CSALRGDKQYF.

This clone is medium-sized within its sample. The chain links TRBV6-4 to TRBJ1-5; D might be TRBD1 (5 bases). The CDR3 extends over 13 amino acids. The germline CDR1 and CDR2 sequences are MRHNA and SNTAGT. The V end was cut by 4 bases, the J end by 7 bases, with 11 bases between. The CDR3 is CASSVDRGQPQHF. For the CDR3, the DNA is TGTGCCAGCAGTGTTGATAGGGGCCAGCCCCAGCATTTT.

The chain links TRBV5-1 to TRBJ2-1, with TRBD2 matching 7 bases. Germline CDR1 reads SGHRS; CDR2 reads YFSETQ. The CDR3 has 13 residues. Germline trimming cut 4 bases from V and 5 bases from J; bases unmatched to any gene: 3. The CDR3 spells CASSLGLHNEQFF. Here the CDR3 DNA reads TGCGCCAGCAGCCTGGGACTACACAATGAGCAGTTCTTC.

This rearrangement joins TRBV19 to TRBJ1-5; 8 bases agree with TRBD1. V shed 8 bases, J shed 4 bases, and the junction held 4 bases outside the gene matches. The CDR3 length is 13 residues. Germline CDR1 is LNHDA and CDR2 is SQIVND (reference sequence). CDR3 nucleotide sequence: TGTGCCAGTGGGGACAGGCGAAATCAGCCCCAGCATTTT. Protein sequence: CASGDRRNQPQHF.

CDR3 protein: CASSLDGGEGDEQYF. CDR3 DNA: TGTGCCAGCAGCTTAGATGGAGGGGAGGGAGACGAGCAGTACTTC. This rearrangement joins TRBV11-2 to TRBJ2-7; 7 nucleotides agree with TRBD2. The CDR3 length is 15 residues. Trimming removed 0 bases from V and 5 bases from J; junction bases left unmatched: 7. From germline, CDR1 is SGHAT and CDR2 FQNNGV.

The CDR3 region is CANEETEDTEAFF. The DNA for the CDR3 is TGTGCCAACGAGGAAACAGAGGACACTGAAGCTTTCTTT. The V and J genes are TRBV7-9 and TRBJ1-1; D is undetermined. The CDR3 has 13 amino acids. Germline CDR1 reads SEHNR; CDR2 reads FQNEAQ (reference sequence). V dropped 10 bases and J dropped 3 bases, with 15 bases sitting between them.

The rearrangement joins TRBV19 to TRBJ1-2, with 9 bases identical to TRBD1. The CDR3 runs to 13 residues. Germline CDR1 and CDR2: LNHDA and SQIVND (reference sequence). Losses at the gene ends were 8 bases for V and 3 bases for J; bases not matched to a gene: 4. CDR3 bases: TGTGCCAGTCAAACAGGGGGCGACTATGGCTACACCTTC. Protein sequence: CASQTGGDYGYTF.

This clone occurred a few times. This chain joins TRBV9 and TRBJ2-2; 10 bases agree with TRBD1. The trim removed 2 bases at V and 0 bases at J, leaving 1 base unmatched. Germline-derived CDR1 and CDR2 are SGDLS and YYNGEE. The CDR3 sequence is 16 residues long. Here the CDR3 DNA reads TGTGCCAGCAGCGTTGGACAGGGGGCGAACACCGGGGAGCTGTTTTTT. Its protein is CASSVGQGANTGELFF.

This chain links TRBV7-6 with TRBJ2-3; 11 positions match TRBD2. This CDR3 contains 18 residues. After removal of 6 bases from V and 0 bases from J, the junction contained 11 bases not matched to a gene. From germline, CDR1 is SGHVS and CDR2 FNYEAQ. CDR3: CASSRRPRLAGSTDTQYF. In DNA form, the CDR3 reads TGTGCCAGCAGTCGCCGACCGAGACTAGCGGGAAGCACAGATACGCAGTATTTT.

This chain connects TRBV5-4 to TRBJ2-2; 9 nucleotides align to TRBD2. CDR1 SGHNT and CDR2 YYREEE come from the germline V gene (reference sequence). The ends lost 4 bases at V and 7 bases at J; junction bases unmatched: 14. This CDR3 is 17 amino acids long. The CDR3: CASSPGGSGRGFGELFF. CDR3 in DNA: TGTGCCAGCAGCCCCGGGGGTAGCGGGAGAGGTTTCGGGGAGCTGTTTTTT.

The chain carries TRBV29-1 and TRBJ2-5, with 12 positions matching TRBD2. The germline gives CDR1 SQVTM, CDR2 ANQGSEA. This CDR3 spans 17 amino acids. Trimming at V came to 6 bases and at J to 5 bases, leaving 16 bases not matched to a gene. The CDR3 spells CSVEGYGLAGKGETQYF. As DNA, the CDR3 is TGCAGCGTCGAGGGTTACGGACTAGCGGGAAAGGGGGAGACCCAGTACTTC. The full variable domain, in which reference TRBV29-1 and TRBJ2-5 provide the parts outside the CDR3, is SAVISQKPSRDICQRGTSLTIQCQVDSQVTMMFWYRQQPGQSLTLIATANQGSEATYESGFVIDKFPISRPNLTFSTLTVSNMSPEDSSIYLCSVEGYGLAGKGETQYFGPGTRLLVL.

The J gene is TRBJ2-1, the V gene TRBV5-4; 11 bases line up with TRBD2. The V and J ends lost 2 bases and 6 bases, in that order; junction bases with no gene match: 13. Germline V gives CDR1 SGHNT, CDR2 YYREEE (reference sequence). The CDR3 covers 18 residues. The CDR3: CASSFGGSLAGGVNEQFF. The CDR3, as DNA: TGTGCCAGCAGCTTTGGAGGGAGTCTAGCGGGAGGAGTCAATGAGCAGTTCTTC.

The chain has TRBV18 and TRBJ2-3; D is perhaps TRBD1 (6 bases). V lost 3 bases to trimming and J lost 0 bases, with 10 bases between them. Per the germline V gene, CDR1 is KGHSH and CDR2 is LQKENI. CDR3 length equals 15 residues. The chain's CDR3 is CASSPLQGSTDTQYF. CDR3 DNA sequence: TGTGCCAGCTCACCTCTACAGGGTAGCACAGATACGCAGTATTTT. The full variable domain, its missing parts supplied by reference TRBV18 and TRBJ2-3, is NAGVMQNPRHLVRRRGQEARLRCSPMKGHSHVYWYRQLPEEGLKFMVYLQKENIIDESGMPKERFSAEFPKEGPSILRIQQVVRGDSAAYFCASSPLQGSTDTQYFGPGTRLTVL.

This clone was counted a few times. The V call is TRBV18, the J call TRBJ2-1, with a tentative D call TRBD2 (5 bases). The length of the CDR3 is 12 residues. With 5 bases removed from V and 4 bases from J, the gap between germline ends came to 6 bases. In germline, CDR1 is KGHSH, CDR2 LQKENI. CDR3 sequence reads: CASSGGYNEQFF. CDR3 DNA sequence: TGTGCCAGCTCAGGAGGTTACAATGAGCAGTTCTTC.

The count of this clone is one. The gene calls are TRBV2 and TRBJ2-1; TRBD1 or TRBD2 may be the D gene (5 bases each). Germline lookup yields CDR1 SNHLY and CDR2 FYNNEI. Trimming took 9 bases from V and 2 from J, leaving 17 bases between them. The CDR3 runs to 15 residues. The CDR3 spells CASSRARGPYNEQFF. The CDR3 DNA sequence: TGTGCCAGTTCCCGGGCCCGGGGCCCCTACAATGAGCAGTTCTTC.